The following is a TCR beta chain sequence with its context. The antigen is unknown. The junction and the germline gene differ at one end; a read error may be behind it. TCR beta VDJ and CDR3 profiling used genomic DNA as template. One entry per CDR3 protein results from TCRdb running MiXCR on the reads. Of under 200,000 distinct CDR3 sequences in the sample, roughly 45% are singletons; the top ten hold about 1.1%. The data derive from a study of CD8+CD57+ T cells in acquired aplastic anemia. Looking at the study overall: Each DNA sample taken from sorted CD4+ and CD8+ cells came to around 2.9 ug on average. Broader study findings: Overlapping CD8+ CDR3 repertoires of patients and controls contained under 30 shared sequences. Statistical testing detected no significant gap in CD8+ Simpson's diversity between patients and controls.

Germline loops: CDR1 SEHNR, CDR2 FQNEAQ (reference sequence). This CDR3 comprises 15 residues. This TCR came from a human donor in good health. J is TRBJ2-7 and V is TRBV7-9; D ambiguous. The sequencing input was sorted CD4+, CD8+, or CD8+CD57+ T cells (not recorded which) from PBMCs. In DNA form, the CDR3 reads TGCGCCAGCAGCCAAGATGTCGTCCGCCCCTACGAGCAGTACTTC. This sequence encodes CASSQDVVRPYEQYF.